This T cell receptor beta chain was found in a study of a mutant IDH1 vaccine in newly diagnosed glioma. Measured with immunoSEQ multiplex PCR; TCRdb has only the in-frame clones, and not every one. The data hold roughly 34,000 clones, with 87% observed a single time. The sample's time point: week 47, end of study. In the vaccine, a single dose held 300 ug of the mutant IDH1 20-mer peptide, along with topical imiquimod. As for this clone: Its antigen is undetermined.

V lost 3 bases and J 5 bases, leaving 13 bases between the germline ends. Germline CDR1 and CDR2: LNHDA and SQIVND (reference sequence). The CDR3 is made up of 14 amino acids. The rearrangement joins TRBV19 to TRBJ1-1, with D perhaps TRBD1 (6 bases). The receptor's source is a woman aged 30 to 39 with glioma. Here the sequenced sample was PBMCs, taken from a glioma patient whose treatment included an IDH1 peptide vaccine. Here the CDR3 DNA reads TGTGCCAGTAGTATCCTTGGACAGACGACTGAAGCTTTCTTT. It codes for CASSILGQTTEAFF.